These 13 T cell receptor beta chains were sequenced from one sample in a study of blood T cell repertoires in COVID-19. Sequencing used immunoSEQ multiplex PCR; TCRdb keeps in-frame clones, though not all of them. Among approximately 300,000 clones listed, approximately 86% were seen once. Sample: peripheral blood. These TCRs come from a man between 18 and 35 years old with active or convalescent COVID-19.

The chain is built from TRBV30 and TRBJ1-6; D gene ambiguous. The germline V gene encodes CDR1 GTSNPN and CDR2 SVGIG (reference sequence). The CDR3 totals 15 residues. Trimming took off 0 bases at V and 7 bases at J, with 13 bases between the two ends. The CDR3 coding sequence is TGTGCCTGGAGTGTACATCCAGACTTAAATTCACCCCTCCACTTT. This encodes CAWSVHPDLNSPLHF.

The chain joins TRBV7-3 to TRBJ2-2; D is perhaps TRBD2 (5 bases). The CDR3 totals 12 residues. V lost 5 bases and J lost 7, with 8 bases in between. Germline CDR1 reads SGHTA; CDR2 reads FQGTGA. The CDR3 DNA reads TGTGCCAGCAGCCCGGCGGGCGGGGAGCTGTTTTTT. Residues: CASSPAGGELFF.

J is TRBJ2-7 and V is TRBV11-2; unclear D gene. The CDR3 has 14 residues. Germline V gene sequence: CDR1 SGHAT, CDR2 FQNNGV. V dropped 1 base and J dropped 0 bases, with 7 bases sitting between them. CDR3 region: CASSLARFSYEQYF. The CDR3 DNA reads TGTGCCAGCAGCTTAGCCAGGTTCTCCTACGAGCAGTACTTC.

The chain couples TRBV6-5 to TRBJ1-2; TRBD1 agrees at 7 bases. CDR1 is MNHEY and CDR2 is SVGAGI in the germline V gene. The trim removed 7 bases at V and 2 bases at J, leaving 1 base unmatched. The CDR3 loop spans 12 amino acids. The CDR3 sequence is CASKDRNYGYTF. As DNA, the CDR3 is TGTGCCAGCAAGGACAGGAACTATGGCTACACCTTC.

This chain links TRBV7-2 with TRBJ2-1; D is perhaps TRBD2 (6 bases). The CDR3 runs to 15 residues. With 1 base removed from V and 4 bases from J, the gap between germline ends came to 11 bases. Germline CDR1 reads SGHTA; CDR2 reads FQGNSA. CDR3 DNA sequence: TGTGCCAGCAGCTTAGTCGTTGGGGGGTACAATGAGCAGTTCTTC. This gives the protein CASSLVVGGYNEQFF.

V and J are TRBV27 and TRBJ2-5; D not certain. Per germline, CDR1 MNHEY and CDR2 SMNVEV (reference sequence). This CDR3 contains 13 residues. V was pared by 6 bases and J by 5 bases, with 13 bases between. This CDR3 reads CASRASGRETQYF. The CDR3 bases are TGTGCCAGCAGGGCGTCGGGTCGGGAGACCCAGTACTTC.

The CDR3 DNA reads as TGTGCCGGGGGGACAGGGAGGATGTTCGGGGAGCTGTTTTTT. Translation gives CAGGTGRMFGELFF. This sequence joins TRBV7-9 and TRBJ2-2; 9 nucleotides agree with TRBD1. The CDR3 is 14 residues long. The trim removed 11 bases at V and 7 bases at J, leaving 11 bases unmatched. CDR1 and CDR2 (germline): SEHNR, FQNEAQ (reference sequence).

This chain uses TRBV7-9 with TRBJ2-7, with a weak D call TRBD1 (6 bases). The V and J ends lost 1 base and 4 bases respectively, with 20 bases between them. The CDR3 has 17 residues. Germline CDR1 SEHNR, CDR2 FQNEAQ (reference sequence). CDR3 coding DNA: TGTGCCAGCAGCTTAGGAACACACGGGACAACCAGATACGAGCAGTACTTC. Protein sequence: CASSLGTHGTTRYEQYF.

The chain joins TRBV6-2 or TRBV6-3 to TRBJ1-2; 8 nucleotides line up with TRBD1. In germline, CDR1 is MNHEY, CDR2 SVGEGT. J gave up 8 bases and V 5 bases, and 7 bases lay outside the gene matches. The CDR3 length is 13 residues. CDR3 protein: CASSPDRGRGYTF. CDR3 in DNA: TGTGCCAGCAGTCCCGACAGGGGAAGGGGCTACACCTTC.

The chain is built from TRBV4-1 and TRBJ1-2, with 8 bases matching TRBD1. With V trimmed by 3 bases and J by 7 bases, 10 bases remained unmatched. Looked up from germline, CDR1 is MGHRA and CDR2 is YSYEKL. The CDR3 is 15 residues long. The CDR3 nucleotides read TGCGCCAGCAGCCAGACGGACAGGGACCGGGGTGGCTACACCTTC. Translation gives CASSQTDRDRGGYTF.

The chain joins TRBV27 to TRBJ2-7; the match to TRBD2 covers 12 bases. The germline CDR1 and CDR2 sequences are MNHEY and SMNVEV (reference sequence). The CDR3 spans 14 residues. The V segment lost 5 bases and the J segment 3 bases; nucleotides outside the gene matches: 2. DNA for the CDR3: TGTGCCAGCAGTGAGGGACTAGCGGGCTACGAGCAGTACTTC. This translates into CASSEGLAGYEQYF.

The chain couples TRBV15 to TRBJ1-2, with D maybe TRBD1 (5 bases). This CDR3 has 14 residues. The V end lost 5 bases, the J end lost 3 bases, and 13 bases lay between the germline ends. The germline V gene encodes CDR1 LNHNV and CDR2 YYDKDF (reference sequence). The CDR3 reads CATSRTGVDYGYTF. For the CDR3, the DNA is TGTGCCACCAGCCGGACGGGGGTTGACTATGGCTACACCTTC.

V is TRBV5-1 and J is TRBJ2-2, with D tentatively TRBD2 (5 bases). Germline CDR1 is SGHRS and CDR2 is YFSETQ. This CDR3 region has 16 residues. V was clipped by 0 bases and J by 1 base, with 10 bases between them. CDR3 DNA sequence: TGCGCCAGCAGCTTGGGGGGTAGCGAGAACACCGGGGAGCTGTTTTTT. It translates to CASSLGGSENTGELFF.